The clone carrying this T cell receptor beta chain has only one observation. Its antigen remains unidentified. This sample was included in a study of cytomegalovirus exposure and HLA in healthy donors. Study-level findings and limits: Donor immune exposure was known only as CMV serostatus. In vitro work confirmed that a few CMV-associated chains recognize CMV antigens.

V lost 5 bases to trimming and J lost 0 bases; unmatched junction nucleotides: 5. Germline V lookup: CDR1 SGDLS, CDR2 YYNGEE. The CDR3 covers 15 residues. 13 Jbeta primers and 60 Vbeta primers were used for the PCR. Clones were read by immunoSEQ multiplex PCR, and TCRdb kept only the in-frame ones, dropping some. The table has 210,000 or so clones, around 88% seen once. This chain links TRBV9 with TRBJ2-3; TRBD2 matches 8 bases. The receptor was derived from a woman aged 18-29 years in good health and CMV-seronegative. Specimen: PBMCs. The CDR3, as DNA: TGTGCCAGCAGTTTGGGACTAGTTAGCACAGATACGCAGTATTTT. Encoded protein: CASSLGLVSTDTQYF. Combining the CDR3 with reference TRBV9 and TRBJ2-3 gives the whole variable domain DSGVTQTPKHLITATGQRVTLRCSPRSGDLSVYWYQQSLDQGLQFLIQYYNGEERAKGNILERFSAQQFPDLHSELNLSSLELGDSALYFCASSLGLVSTDTQYFGPGTRLTVL.